This T cell receptor beta chain stems from a study of graft-versus-host responses after intestinal transplantation. Study-wide background: Grafts were multivisceral, liver-intestinal, or isolated intestinal. Every one of the recipients received anti-thymocyte globulin induction and afterwards took tacrolimus and steroids for three to four years.

Using immunoSEQ multiplex PCR, the repertoire was profiled, and TCRdb retains in-frame clones only, with some absent. The sample has over 100,000 clones, more than 90% seen once; the top ten hold 0.2% to 0.25%. With 3 bases removed from V and 1 base from J, the gap between germline ends came to 12 bases. The length of the CDR3 is 15 residues. From germline, CDR1 is MDHEN and CDR2 SYDVKM. Note on this clone: Its antigen is not identified.

Findings and caveats of the study: Detected in recipient marrow were GvH clones, some of which were first observed in ileum or blood. In patients with graft-donor T cell macrochimerism, allograft graft-versus-host to host-versus-graft clonal ratios were high.

The gene calls are TRBV28 and TRBJ2-5; D is perhaps TRBD1 (6 bases). Sequences were derived from unstimulated CD4+ T cells sorted from spleen or lymph node cells, sampled before transplant. This TCR was sampled from a human donor who was the organ donor for an intestinal transplant. Here the CDR3 reads CASSFPGQIQETQYF. The CDR3 DNA reads as TGTGCCAGCAGTTTTCCCGGACAGATCCAAGAGACCCAGTACTTC. The full variable domain, in which reference TRBV28 and TRBJ2-5 provide the parts outside the CDR3, is DVKVTQSSRYLVKRTGEKVFLECVQDMDHENMFWYRQDPGLGLRLIYFSYDVKMKEKGDIPEGYSVSREKKERFSLILESASTNQTSMYLCASSFPGQIQETQYFGPGTRLLVL.